The T cell receptor (beta chain) described here comes from a study of CD8+ T cells in alopecia areata. This CDR3 comprises 13 residues. V lost 6 bases, J lost 0 bases, and 9 bases lay in between. The germline V gene has CDR1 MDHEN and CDR2 SYDVKM. RNA was isolated and reverse transcribed to cDNA, the sequencing template. TCRdb's copy holds only in-frame clones and misses some; the assay was immunoSEQ multiplex PCR. This repertoire shows around 82,000 clones, roughly half found once; its top ten account for around 5%. The investigators collected lesional scalp punch biopsies and peripheral blood from alopecia areata patients.

V usage is TRBV28 and J usage is TRBJ2-7, with a weak D call TRBD1 (6 bases). This TCR was sampled from a human donor with alopecia areata. Input material: NKG2D-high CD8+ T cells sorted from blood. This CDR3 reads CASSTQGSYEQYF. In DNA form, the CDR3 reads TGTGCCAGCAGCACACAGGGCTCCTACGAGCAGTACTTC.